This T cell receptor (beta chain) was sequenced during a study of CD8 T cells in ankylosing spondylitis. This clonotype was picked up many times. The antigen is not known. The study, taken as a whole, reports: As reported, disease-linked clones showed significant enrichment in matched ankylosing spondylitis synovial fluid.

TCRdb reprocessed the 5' RACE reads via MiXCR and lists one record per CDR3 protein. The table lists some 200,000 distinct CDR3 sequences, 15% to 20% of them singletons. This clonotype was sampled from a male donor between 10 and 30 years old with ankylosing spondylitis or in good health (not recorded which). Sequencing was performed on blood, either unsorted or a sorted T cell fraction (not recorded which).

The CDR3 loop reads CASSRDFADTQYF. The CDR3, as DNA: TGTGCCAGCAGCCGGGACTTCGCAGATACGCAGTATTTT. The V call is TRBV7-2, the J call TRBJ2-3; a possible D gene is TRBD2 (6 bases). There are 13 residues in the CDR3. Germline values: CDR1 SGHTA, CDR2 FQGNSA. The germline V and J ends were trimmed by 5 bases and 4 bases, with 10 bases remaining between them.